The entry that follows covers one TCR beta chain sequence. Its antigen remains unknown. The CDR3 runs 17 residues. Germline assignment: CDR1 SGHRS and CDR2 YFSETQ. The V gene end was trimmed by 2 bases and the J gene end by 7 bases; junction bases not matched to a gene: 13. Both 60 Vbeta primers and 13 Jbeta primers went into the PCR. Data came from immunoSEQ multiplex PCR; TCRdb stores just in-frame clones and leaves some out. The sample holds some 150,000 clones, over 70% seen once. This record belongs to a study of cytomegalovirus exposure and HLA in healthy donors. On the study more broadly: Within the Caucasian-associated ancestry cluster were around four fifths of the 398 genotyped donors. General study results and limits: Because they were indistinguishable, some V segments, including TRBV6-2 and TRBV6-3, were excluded. The study put 150 to 200 TCR beta chains on its list as cytomegalovirus-associated.

The sequenced sample was PBMCs. The chain couples TRBV5-1 to TRBJ2-2, with TRBD2 identical over 8 bases. This sequence originates from a man aged 25-45 years in good health and CMV-seropositive. CDR3 nucleotide sequence: TGCGCCAGCAGCTTAAGGACGGGGGGGCGTTATGGCGGGGAGCTGTTTTTT. Translated: CASSLRTGGRYGGELFF.